This T cell receptor (beta chain) was retrieved from a study of T cell responses to AZD1222 COVID-19 vaccine. Overall study findings and caveats: Repertoire sampling was restricted to post-peak T cell response timepoints. White British ancestry dominated among donors, who included more females, and clonal diversity was possibly underestimated.

Sequenced by immunoSEQ multiplex PCR; TCRdb stores in-frame clones only, minus some. The sample contains tens of thousands of clones, about nine tenths of which appear only once. The CDR3 runs to 18 residues. The V gene lost 5 bases and the J gene lost 3 bases, with 23 bases spanning the gap. Germline CDR1 reads KGHDR; CDR2 reads SFDVKD. As concerns this clone: Its cognate antigen is unknown.

The TCR sequence derives from an adult in good health. The specimen was peripheral blood, collected on day 0 of AZD1222 vaccination. V usage is TRBV24-1 and J usage is TRBJ2-3, with a possible D match to TRBD1 (7 bases). The CDR3 DNA follows: TGTGCCACCAGTGCTCTTTCCGGGGGCAGGGGGACGACAGATACGCAGTATTTT. This encodes CATSALSGGRGTTDTQYF.